Following are 14 T cell receptor beta chains from one sample sequenced in a study of cytomegalovirus exposure and HLA in healthy donors. PCR primers comprised 60 Vbeta and 13 Jbeta primers. The assay was immunoSEQ multiplex PCR, and TCRdb's table has in-frame clones only and misses some. Of 90,000 to 100,000 clones in the sample, roughly two thirds are singletons; the top ten hold 0.95% to 1.5%. Sequenced sample: PBMCs. All receptors come from a female donor in good health and CMV-seronegative.

This chain links TRBV12-5 with TRBJ2-7; 8 bases map to TRBD1. This CDR3 is 13 amino acids long. In germline, CDR1 is LGHNT, CDR2 FRNRAP. Trimming removed 0 bases from V and 10 bases from J; junction bases left unmatched: 5. The CDR3 coding sequence is TGTGCTAGTGGTTTGGTACCACAGGGGGGCCAGTACTTC. Its protein is CASGLVPQGGQYF.

The chain employs TRBV2 and TRBJ1-2; a weak D match, TRBD1 (5 bases). The germline CDR1 and CDR2 sequences are SNHLY and FYNNEI. The CDR3 is made up of 15 amino acids. V lost 5 bases and J lost 6, with 19 bases in between. The CDR3, as DNA: TGTGCCAGCAGTATTTCCCCCGGGACTGCCGATGGCTACACCTTC. As protein: CASSISPGTADGYTF.

This clone has a handful of counts. This CDR3 reads CASSPFTGDSGANVLTF. DNA for the CDR3: TGTGCCAGCTCACCCTTCACAGGAGACTCTGGGGCCAACGTCCTGACTTTC. The chain links TRBV18 to TRBJ2-6, with a tentative D call TRBD1 (5 bases). Germline lookup yields CDR1 KGHSH and CDR2 LQKENI. V was shortened by 3 bases and J by 0 bases, with 12 bases between the two germline ends. The CDR3 is 17 amino acids.

This chain links TRBV5-6 with TRBJ2-3; the match to TRBD1 covers 7 bases. This CDR3 contains 13 residues. V shed 4 bases and J 10 bases; nucleotides not matched to a gene: 9. The germline V gene encodes CDR1 SGHDT and CDR2 YYEEEE. The chain's CDR3 is CASSRTGTVPQYF. The CDR3 DNA reads as TGTGCCAGCAGCAGGACCGGGACAGTACCGCAGTATTTT.

The chain carries TRBV6-5 and TRBJ1-6, with 7 bases fitting TRBD1. Germline V gives CDR1 MNHEY, CDR2 SVGAGI. The CDR3 consists of 15 residues. The trim removed 6 bases at V and 3 bases at J, leaving 5 bases unmatched. The DNA for the CDR3 is TGTGCCAGCAGAACCTACAGGGGCTATAATTCACCCCTCCACTTT. It codes for CASRTYRGYNSPLHF.

The genes are TRBV6-5 and TRBJ1-2; D is undetermined. CDR1 and CDR2 from the germline V gene are MNHEY and SVGAGI. Deletions cut 0 bases from V and 1 base from J, with 9 bases between. This CDR3 has 15 residues. CDR3 region: CASSYSSQDNYGYTF. For the CDR3, the DNA is TGTGCCAGCAGTTACTCGTCCCAGGATAACTATGGCTACACCTTC.

The gene calls are TRBV20-1 and TRBJ2-1; TRBD1 might be the D (6 bases). The germline gives CDR1 DFQATT, CDR2 SNEGSKA (reference sequence). V gave up 6 bases and J gave up 15 bases, with 15 bases separating them. This CDR3 spans 10 amino acids. The chain's CDR3 is CSAPGAGRFF. The CDR3 nucleotides read TGCAGTGCCCCAGGGGCGGGTAGGTTCTTC.

This clone appeared a single time. This chain uses TRBV7-6 with TRBJ1-5; D is uncertain. Germline V gives CDR1 SGHVS, CDR2 FNYEAQ. Trimming took 4 bases from V and 5 from J, leaving 24 bases between them. This CDR3 is 18 amino acids long. CDR3 sequence reads: CASSSGPVSIVGDQPQHF. As DNA, the CDR3 is TGTGCCAGCAGCTCTGGGCCAGTGTCCATAGTAGGCGATCAGCCCCAGCATTTT.

In its sample, this clone was seen once. The J gene is TRBJ1-6, the V gene TRBV7-9, with a possible D match to TRBD1 (6 bases). Germline CDR1 and CDR2: SEHNR and FQNEAQ (reference sequence). The CDR3 length is 14 residues. Trimming cost V 5 bases and J 10 bases, with 15 bases left between them. CDR3 region: CASSDRGGASPLHF. The CDR3 DNA is TGTGCCAGCAGCGACCGGGGGGGCGCGTCACCCCTCCACTTT.

This sequence joins TRBV6-1 and TRBJ1-5; the D is unclear. CDR3 length: 14 residues. Looked up from germline, CDR1 is MNHNS and CDR2 is SASEGT. V lost 7 bases and J 0 bases, leaving 10 bases between the germline ends. The CDR3 region is CASTPRDSNQPQHF. DNA for the CDR3: TGTGCCAGCACCCCGCGGGATAGCAATCAGCCCCAGCATTTT.

The J gene is TRBJ2-3, the V gene TRBV27; TRBD2 matches at 8 bases. Germline CDR1 MNHEY, CDR2 SMNVEV (reference sequence). The CDR3 spans 15 residues. V was pared by 7 bases and J by 0 bases, with 6 bases of the junction left unmatched. The CDR3, as DNA: TGTGCCAGCACCCTAACTAGCGGAAGCACAGATACGCAGTATTTT. Its protein is CASTLTSGSTDTQYF.

The chain combines TRBV4-1 with TRBJ2-5; D might be TRBD2 (6 bases). CDR1 and CDR2 from the germline V gene are MGHRA and YSYEKL. V was pared by 4 bases and J by 0 bases, with 15 bases between. The CDR3 consists of 16 residues. The CDR3 DNA sequence: TGCGCCAGCAGCCTGGTGGGGGGAACTCACCAAGAGACCCAGTACTTC. It specifies CASSLVGGTHQETQYF.

This clone is a singleton in its sample. In DNA form, the CDR3 reads TGTGCCAGCAGTTATCTACAGGGGGGTGGCAATGAGCAGTTCTTC. Translating it yields CASSYLQGGGNEQFF. The chain has TRBV6-6 and TRBJ2-1; 8 nucleotides agree with TRBD1. The trim removed 3 bases at V and 6 bases at J, leaving 7 bases unmatched. The CDR3 totals 15 residues. Germline values: CDR1 MNHNY, CDR2 SVGAGI (reference sequence).

The chain has TRBV11-3 and TRBJ2-1; tentatively, D is TRBD1 (6 bases). Germline V gene lookup returns CDR1 SGHNT and CDR2 YENEEA. Trimming took 3 bases from V and 6 from J, leaving 9 bases between them. This CDR3 is built from 13 residues. The CDR3 protein is CASSFRGANEQFF. The DNA of the CDR3 is TGTGCCAGCAGCTTCAGGGGTGCCAATGAGCAGTTCTTC.